This T cell receptor beta chain was documented in a study of T cell changes during pregnancy in multiple sclerosis. The V end was cut by 4 bases, the J end by 2 bases, with 17 bases between. Germline CDR1 is KGHSY and CDR2 is FQNENV. This CDR3 region has 16 residues. Profiling relied on immunoSEQ multiplex PCR, and the TCRdb table lists in-frame clones only, not all of them. The sample lists tens of thousands of clones, over 90% seen once, with approximately 0.8% in the top ten. The receptor comes from a female donor with multiple sclerosis, enrolled in a pregnancy study. The genes are TRBV16 and TRBJ1-2, with D uncertain. The sequences come from peripheral blood, collected in the third trimester of pregnancy. The CDR3: CASSPPTGRRNYGYTF. The CDR3 DNA follows: TGTGCCAGCAGCCCCCCCACGGGGAGGCGGAACTATGGCTACACCTTC.